These 10 T cell receptor beta chains originate from one sample sequenced in a study of T cell changes during pregnancy in multiple sclerosis. Measured with immunoSEQ multiplex PCR; TCRdb has only the in-frame clones, and not every one. The data show under 75,000 clones, 80% to 95% seen once. Sequences were derived from CD8+ T cells from peripheral blood mononuclear cells, sampled in the second trimester of pregnancy. These receptors came from a female donor with multiple sclerosis, enrolled in a pregnancy study.

The genes are TRBV7-9 and TRBJ1-1; unclear D gene. The germline V gene has CDR1 SEHNR and CDR2 FQNEAQ (reference sequence). The V end lost 1 base, the J end lost 0 bases, and 9 bases lay between the germline ends. The CDR3 runs to 15 residues. DNA of the CDR3: TGTGCCAGCAGCTTAGAGGCGGTCATGAACACTGAAGCTTTCTTT. This encodes CASSLEAVMNTEAFF.

The sample holds a few counts of this clone. The V gene is TRBV19, the J gene TRBJ1-2; D gene unclear. The CDR3 totals 14 residues. The germline CDR1 and CDR2 sequences are LNHDA and SQIVND (reference sequence). The V end lost 5 bases, the J end lost 3 bases, and 13 bases lay between the germline ends. The CDR3 is CASSHFLQDYGYTF. The CDR3 DNA reads as TGTGCCAGTAGTCACTTCCTCCAGGACTATGGCTACACCTTC.

The chain combines TRBV4-3 with TRBJ2-1; 8 nucleotides match TRBD2. This CDR3 region has 16 residues. CDR1 LGHNA and CDR2 YSLEER come from the germline V gene. After removal of 1 base from V and 4 bases from J, the junction contained 6 bases not matched to a gene. The chain's CDR3 is CASSQGSSGQYNEQFF. The CDR3, as DNA: TGCGCCAGCAGCCAAGGTTCTAGCGGGCAGTACAATGAGCAGTTCTTC.

The V call is TRBV14, the J call TRBJ1-1; 9 nucleotides match TRBD1. Germline CDR1 reads SGHDN; CDR2 reads FVKESK. Unmatched junction bases numbered 3, after V lost 4 bases and J lost 3 bases. This CDR3 is built from 14 residues. CDR3 region: CASSRTGEDTEAFF. The CDR3 bases are TGTGCCAGCAGCCGGACAGGGGAGGACACTGAAGCTTTCTTT.

CDR3 nucleotides: TGTGCCAGCAGCCCGGGGGAGGGGACCTACTACGAGCAGTACTTC. It is translated as CASSPGEGTYYEQYF. The chain links TRBV9 to TRBJ2-7, with TRBD2 matching over 7 bases. Germline V gives CDR1 SGDLS, CDR2 YYNGEE. This CDR3 region has 15 residues. V gave up 4 bases and J gave up 3 bases; unmatched junction bases: 10.

The V and J genes are TRBV5-4 and TRBJ2-2, with TRBD2 matching 7 bases. The CDR3 totals 13 residues. With 4 bases clipped from V and 6 bases from J, the junction kept 3 bases outside the gene matches. Looked up from germline, CDR1 is SGHNT and CDR2 is YYREEE (reference sequence). CDR3 protein: CASSHAGAGELFF. As DNA, the CDR3 is TGTGCCAGCAGCCACGCGGGGGCCGGGGAGCTGTTTTTT.

CDR3 DNA: TGTGCCAGCAGCTCTCAGACTAGCGGGAGATATCGGGAGACCCAGTACTTC. Translation: CASSSQTSGRYRETQYF. The chain has TRBV7-6 and TRBJ2-5; 12 bases are a match to TRBD2. After removal of 4 bases from V and 5 bases from J, the junction contained 11 bases not matched to a gene. Germline values: CDR1 SGHVS, CDR2 FNYEAQ. The CDR3 sequence is 17 residues long.

The rearrangement uses TRBV28 and TRBJ1-1; 7 positions match TRBD1. From germline, CDR1 is MDHEN and CDR2 SYDVKM. The V and J ends lost 4 bases and 11 bases, in that order; junction bases with no gene match: 16. There are 15 residues in the CDR3. The CDR3 here is CASSSEGALGPRAFF. CDR3 DNA sequence: TGTGCCAGCAGTTCAGAGGGGGCGCTTGGCCCTCGGGCTTTCTTT.

The chain links TRBV30 to TRBJ1-1, with no clear D. Trimming removed 0 bases from V and 0 bases from J, with 8 bases in between. Germline assignment: CDR1 GTSNPN and CDR2 SVGIG (reference sequence). The CDR3 is 14 residues long. CDR3 sequence (DNA): TGTGCCTGGAGTGTAGCCCTCATGAACACTGAAGCTTTCTTT. It is translated as CAWSVALMNTEAFF.

This chain connects TRBV5-1 to TRBJ2-2; D possibly corresponds to TRBD2 (6 bases). The V end lost 7 bases, the J end lost 0 bases, and 13 bases lay between the germline ends. This CDR3 is built from 15 residues. Germline V CDR1 and CDR2: SGHRS, YFSETQ. The CDR3 DNA reads as TGCGCCAGCCGAGTAGCGGCGGCGAACACCGGGGAGCTGTTTTTT. This codes for CASRVAAANTGELFF.